Listed below are T cell receptor beta chains from one sample, sequenced in a study of early T cells in non-severe SARS-CoV-2 infection. TCRdb re-derived calls from the 5' RACE reads in MiXCR, one entry per CDR3 protein. This table has over 60,000 distinct CDR3 sequences, approximately 11% appearing once. The sample here was whole blood, taken at baseline. These TCRs come from an adult who was a healthcare worker with PCR-confirmed SARS-CoV-2 infection or an uninfected control (not recorded which). Each CDR3 is given with its conserved first and last residue. D genes are given only for firm matches. Clone size is shown for a subset of rows, as once, few, many or a class of expanded clone.

V gene: TRBV12-3/TRBV12-4
D gene: .
clone size: many
J gene: TRBJ2-3
CDR3 protein: CASSNTRQVTDTQYF
CDR3 DNA: TGTGCCAGCAGCAACACCCGACAAGTCACAGATACGCAGTATTTT

V gene: TRBV5-8
D gene: .
clone size: few
J gene: TRBJ2-5
CDR3 protein: CASSFGQGDWETQYF
CDR3 DNA: TGTGCCAGCAGCTTTGGTCAGGGCGACTGGGAGACCCAGTACTTC

V gene: TRBV19
D gene: TRBD1
clone size: many
J gene: TRBJ2-2
CDR3 protein: CASSRTGNTGELFF
CDR3 DNA: TGTGCCAGTAGTCGGACAGGGAACACCGGGGAGCTGTTTTTT

V gene: TRBV30
D gene: .
clone size: few
J gene: TRBJ2-7
CDR3 protein: CAWSTGALSYEQYF
CDR3 DNA: TGTGCCTGGAGTACCGGCGCGCTCTCCTACGAGCAGTACTTC

V gene: TRBV2
D gene: .
clone size: few
J gene: TRBJ2-7
CDR3 protein: CASQGFEQYF
CDR3 DNA: TGTGCCAGCCAAGGCTTCGAGCAGTACTTC

V gene: TRBV7-2
D gene: .
clone size: few
J gene: TRBJ1-4
CDR3 protein: CASSLDGATNEKLFF
CDR3 DNA: TGTGCCAGCAGCTTAGACGGGGCAACTAATGAAAAACTGTTTTTT

V gene: TRBV5-1
D gene: TRBD1
clone size: many
J gene: TRBJ1-2
CDR3 protein: CASTSDQGQGASYIYGYTF
CDR3 DNA: TGCGCCAGCACCTCGGACCAAGGACAGGGGGCGAGTTATATCTATGGCTACACCTTC

V gene: TRBV19
D gene: .
clone size: .
J gene: TRBJ2-1
CDR3 protein: CASNRWGSYNEQFF
CDR3 DNA: TGTGCCAGTAATCGGTGGGGGTCCTACAATGAGCAGTTCTTC

V gene: TRBV5-4
D gene: .
clone size: .
J gene: TRBJ1-6
CDR3 protein: CASSPGSPRNSPLHF
CDR3 DNA: TGTGCCAGCAGCCCTGGGAGTCCAAGGAATTCACCCCTCCACTTT

V gene: TRBV7-2
D gene: .
clone size: few
J gene: TRBJ1-2
CDR3 protein: CASSLPRIERGYTF
CDR3 DNA: TGTGCCAGCAGCCTTCCACGAATTGAGCGAGGCTACACCTTC

V gene: TRBV2
D gene: .
clone size: .
J gene: TRBJ2-1
CDR3 protein: CASSARANEQFF
CDR3 DNA: TGTGCCAGCAGTGCCAGGGCGAATGAGCAGTTCTTC

V gene: TRBV18
D gene: TRBD1
clone size: .
J gene: TRBJ1-2
CDR3 protein: CASHTDRLANYGYTF
CDR3 DNA: TGTGCCAGTCACACGGACAGGCTGGCTAACTATGGCTACACCTTC

V gene: TRBV4-3
D gene: .
clone size: .
J gene: TRBJ1-2
CDR3 protein: CASSQDVDARDGYTF
CDR3 DNA: TGCGCCAGCAGCCAAGATGTGGACGCGAGGGACGGCTACACCTTC

V gene: TRBV18
D gene: .
clone size: few
J gene: TRBJ2-5
CDR3 protein: CASSPGDVGETQYF
CDR3 DNA: TGTGCCAGCTCACCGGGGGACGTGGGGGAGACCCAGTACTTC

V gene: TRBV7-9
D gene: .
clone size: .
J gene: TRBJ2-3
CDR3 protein: CASSPLSGGTDTQYF
CDR3 DNA: TGTGCCAGCAGCCCCCTTAGCGGCGGAACAGATACGCAGTATTTT

V gene: TRBV14
D gene: TRBD1
clone size: .
J gene: TRBJ2-2
CDR3 protein: CASSQGTGTGGFGELFF
CDR3 DNA: TGTGCCAGCAGCCAAGGCACCGGGACAGGGGGCTTCGGGGAGCTGTTTTTT